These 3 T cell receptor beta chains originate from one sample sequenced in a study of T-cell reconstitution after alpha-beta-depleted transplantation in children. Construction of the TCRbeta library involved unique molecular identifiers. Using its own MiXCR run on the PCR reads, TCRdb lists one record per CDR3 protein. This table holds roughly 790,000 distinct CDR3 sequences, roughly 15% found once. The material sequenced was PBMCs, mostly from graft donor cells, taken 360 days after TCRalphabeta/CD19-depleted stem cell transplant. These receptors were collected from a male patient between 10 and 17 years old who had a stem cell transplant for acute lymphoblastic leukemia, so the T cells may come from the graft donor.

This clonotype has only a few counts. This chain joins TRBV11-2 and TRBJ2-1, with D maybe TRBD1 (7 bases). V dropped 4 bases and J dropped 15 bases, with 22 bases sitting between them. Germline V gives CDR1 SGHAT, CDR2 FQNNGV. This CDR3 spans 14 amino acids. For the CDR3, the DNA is TGTGCCAGCAGCTCGAACCGAGGCGGGGACAGTATGTTCTTC. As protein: CASSSNRGGDSMFF.

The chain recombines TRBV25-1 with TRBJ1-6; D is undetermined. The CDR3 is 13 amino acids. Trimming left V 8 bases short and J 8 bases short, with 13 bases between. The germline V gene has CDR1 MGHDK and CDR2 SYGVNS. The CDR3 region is CASQISAYSPLHF. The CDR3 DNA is TGTGCCAGCCAAATATCTGCGTATTCACCCCTCCACTTT.

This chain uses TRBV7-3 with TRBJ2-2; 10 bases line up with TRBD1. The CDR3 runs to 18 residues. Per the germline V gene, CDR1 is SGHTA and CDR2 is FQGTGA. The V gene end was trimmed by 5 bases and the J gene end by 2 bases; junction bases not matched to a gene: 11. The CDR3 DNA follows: TGTGCCAGCAGCCGAAATCCCCGACAGGGGGCAAACACCGGGGAGCTGTTTTTT. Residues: CASSRNPRQGANTGELFF.